This TCR beta chain originates from a study of T cells after yellow fever vaccination. Looking at the study overall: The SMART-Seq v4 Ultra Low Input method served to prepare the low-cell-number fractions. Study-level results: Sorted memory subsets on day 0 showed almost all vaccine-responding clonotypes to be undetectable.

The CDR3 extends over 14 amino acids. CDR1 and CDR2 (germline): SQVTM, ANQGSEA. Trimming took off 5 bases at V and 2 bases at J, with 15 bases between the two ends. This clonotype showed up many times. For TCR, cDNA came from 5'RACE template switching, which added a universal primer site and UMIs. One entry per CDR3 protein, called by TCRdb with MiXCR from the 5' RACE reads. The sample holds some 49,000 distinct CDR3 sequences, 6% to 7% seen once. The sequence came from a man under 40 who received the YFV17D yellow fever vaccine. This specimen consisted of PBMCs, either bulk or a sorted T-cell subset (CD4+, CD8+, memory, or dextramer-sorted; not recorded which), obtained 45 days after the yellow fever booster vaccination. V and J are TRBV29-1 and TRBJ1-1; a weak D match, TRBD1 (6 bases). CDR3 DNA: TGCAGCGTTACACAGGGTCGGGGCAACACTGAAGCTTTCTTT. As protein: CSVTQGRGNTEAFF.